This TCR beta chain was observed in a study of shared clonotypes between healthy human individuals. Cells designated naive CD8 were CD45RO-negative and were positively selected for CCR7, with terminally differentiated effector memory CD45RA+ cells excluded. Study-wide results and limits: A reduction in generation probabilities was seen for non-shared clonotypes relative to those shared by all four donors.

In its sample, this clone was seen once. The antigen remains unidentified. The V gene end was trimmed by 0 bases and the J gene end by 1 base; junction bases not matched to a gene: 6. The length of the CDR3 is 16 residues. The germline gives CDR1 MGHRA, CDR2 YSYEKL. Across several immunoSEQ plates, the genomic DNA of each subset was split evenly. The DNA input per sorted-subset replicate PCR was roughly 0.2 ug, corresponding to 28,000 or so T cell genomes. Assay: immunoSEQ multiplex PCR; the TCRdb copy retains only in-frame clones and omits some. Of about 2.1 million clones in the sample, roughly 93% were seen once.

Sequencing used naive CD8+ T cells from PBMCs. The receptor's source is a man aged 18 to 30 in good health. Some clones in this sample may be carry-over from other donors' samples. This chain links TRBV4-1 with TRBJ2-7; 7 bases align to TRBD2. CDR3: CASSQDSLADSYEQYF. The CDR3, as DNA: TGCGCCAGCAGCCAAGATAGTCTAGCGGATTCCTACGAGCAGTACTTC.